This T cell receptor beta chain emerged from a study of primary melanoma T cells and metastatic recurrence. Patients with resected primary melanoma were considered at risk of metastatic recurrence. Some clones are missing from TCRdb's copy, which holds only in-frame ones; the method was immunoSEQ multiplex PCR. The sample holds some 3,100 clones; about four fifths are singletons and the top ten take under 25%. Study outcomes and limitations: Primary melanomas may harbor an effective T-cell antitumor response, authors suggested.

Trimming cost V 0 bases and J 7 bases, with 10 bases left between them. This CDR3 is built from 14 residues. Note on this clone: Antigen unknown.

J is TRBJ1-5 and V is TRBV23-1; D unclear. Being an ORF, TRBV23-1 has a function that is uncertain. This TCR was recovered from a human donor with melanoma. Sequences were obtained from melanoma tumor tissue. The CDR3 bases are TGCGCCAGCAGTCAATCGCGGGTGAGGCAGCCCCAGCATTTT. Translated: CASSQSRVRQPQHF.